A single sample gave rise to the 20 T cell receptor beta chains below, sequenced in a study of blood T cell repertoires in COVID-19. The method was immunoSEQ multiplex PCR; TCRdb's version includes in-frame clones alone and lacks a portion of them. The data hold under 200,000 clones, with around nine tenths observed a single time. The sequencing sample was made of peripheral blood. These receptor sequences come from a young man with active or convalescent COVID-19.

CDR3 sequence reads: CASRNSQGSEQYF. The CDR3 bases are TGTGCCAGCAGGAACTCACAGGGTTCCGAGCAGTACTTC. The rearrangement joins TRBV7-9 to TRBJ2-7; the D gene is possibly TRBD1 (6 bases). Germline CDR1 reads SEHNR; CDR2 reads FQNEAQ (reference sequence). Trimming left V 6 bases short and J 6 bases short, with 15 bases between. CDR3 length: 13 residues.

V is TRBV6-5 and J is TRBJ1-4; D possibly corresponds to TRBD1 (6 bases). This CDR3 has 14 amino acids. From germline, CDR1 is MNHEY and CDR2 SVGAGI. V gave up 2 bases and J gave up 6 bases, with 10 bases separating them. Written as DNA, the CDR3 is TGTGCCAGCAGTTACGACAGGAAGCATGAAAAACTGTTTTTT. It codes for CASSYDRKHEKLFF.

V gene TRBV5-1 combines with J gene TRBJ1-2; 9 bases map to TRBD1. Germline CDR1 and CDR2: SGHRS and YFSETQ. With V trimmed by 5 bases and J by 4 bases, 15 bases remained unmatched. The CDR3 spans 17 residues. CDR3 region: CASRPSGGTGTGYGYTF. The CDR3 DNA reads TGCGCCAGCAGGCCTTCCGGGGGGACAGGGACTGGCTATGGCTACACCTTC.

The chain uses TRBV7-2 and TRBJ2-5, with 9 bases that match TRBD1. In germline, CDR1 is SGHTA, CDR2 FQGNSA. This CDR3 is 16 amino acids long. With V trimmed by 0 bases and J by 1 base, 3 bases remained unmatched. The CDR3 nucleotides read TGTGCCAGCAGCTTAGCCAACAGGGGGCGCCAAGAGACCCAGTACTTC. Translation: CASSLANRGRQETQYF.

This rearrangement joins TRBV19 to TRBJ2-4; D remains unclear. The CDR3 is made up of 13 amino acids. V was clipped by 6 bases and J by 0 bases, with 6 bases between them. Germline-derived CDR1 and CDR2 are LNHDA and SQIVND (reference sequence). The CDR3 region has the DNA TGTGCCAGTAGCTTCTCAGCCAAAAACATTCAGTACTTC. Translated: CASSFSAKNIQYF.

In regard to this clone: Other DNA sequences in the sample encode the same CDR3. The V call is TRBV20-1, the J call TRBJ2-5, with a weak D call TRBD1 (6 bases). Looked up from germline, CDR1 is DFQATT and CDR2 is SNEGSKA (reference sequence). Trimming removed 3 bases at V and 1 base at J, with 9 bases between. There are 13 residues in the CDR3. The CDR3 here is CSASSRGQETQYF. CDR3 sequence (DNA): TGCAGTGCTAGTTCCAGGGGCCAAGAGACCCAGTACTTC.

The chain joins TRBV6-1 to TRBJ1-5; perhaps TRBD1 as D (6 bases). Between the trimmed V and J ends, which lost 0 bases and 8 bases, there was a span of 17 bases. From germline, CDR1 is MNHNS and CDR2 SASEGT. This CDR3 has 16 residues. CDR3 amino acids: CASSEALVRGREPQHF. The CDR3 DNA is TGTGCCAGCAGTGAAGCGTTGGTCAGGGGAAGGGAGCCCCAGCATTTT.

The chain links TRBV16 to TRBJ2-6; 9 bases are a match to TRBD1. CDR1 is KGHSY and CDR2 is FQNENV in the germline V gene. V lost 2 bases to trimming and J lost 3 bases; unmatched junction nucleotides: 14. This CDR3 region has 20 residues. The chain's CDR3 is CASSQITPGQGVFGANVLTF. The CDR3 DNA sequence: TGTGCCAGCAGCCAAATTACCCCGGGACAGGGCGTTTTTGGGGCCAACGTCCTGACTTTC.

This clone was counted only a few times. This rearrangement joins TRBV27 to TRBJ1-5; unclear D gene. The V gene's germline CDR1 is MNHEY and CDR2 SMNVEV (reference sequence). The ends were cut back, 4 bases at V and 7 bases at J, with 14 bases in the middle. The CDR3 is 14 amino acids. CDR3 amino acids: CASSSLDLRQPQHF. Here the CDR3 DNA reads TGTGCCAGCAGTTCTCTGGACTTGAGGCAGCCCCAGCATTTT.

This rearrangement joins TRBV11-3 to TRBJ1-6; D is ambiguous. With 0 bases removed from V and 6 bases from J, the gap between germline ends came to 3 bases. There are 13 residues in the CDR3. The V gene's germline CDR1 is SGHNT and CDR2 YENEEA. The CDR3 bases are TGTGCCAGCAGCTTAGACAGTAATTCACCCCTCCACTTT. The encoded protein is CASSLDSNSPLHF.

This sequence joins TRBV11-2 and TRBJ1-6; D remains ambiguous. The CDR3 has 15 amino acids. Germline CDR1 and CDR2: SGHAT and FQNNGV. V was shortened by 4 bases and J by 9 bases, with 16 bases between the two germline ends. CDR3: CASSSNPGEFSPLHF. The CDR3 DNA is TGTGCCAGCAGCTCAAACCCCGGGGAGTTTTCACCCCTCCACTTT.

This chain links TRBV19 with TRBJ1-5; the D gene is possibly TRBD1 (5 bases). The CDR3 contains 16 residues. The germline gives CDR1 LNHDA, CDR2 SQIVND (reference sequence). Trimming took off 1 base at V and 2 bases at J, with 12 bases between the two ends. CDR3 coding DNA: TGTGCCAGTAGTATAGCTGGGACTTGGGGCAATCAGCCCCAGCATTTT. Translation gives CASSIAGTWGNQPQHF. The full variable domain, in which reference TRBV19 and TRBJ1-5 provide the parts outside the CDR3, is DGGITQSPKYLFRKEGQNVTLSCEQNLNHDAMYWYRQDPGQGLRLIYYSQIVNDFQKGDIAEGYSVSREKKESFPLTVTSAQKNPTAFYLCASSIAGTWGNQPQHFGDGTRLSIL.

This clone was seen a single time. The chain is built from TRBV15 and TRBJ1-6, with a possible D match to TRBD1 (5 bases). Germline values: CDR1 LNHNV, CDR2 YYDKDF (reference sequence). The V and J ends lost 0 bases and 4 bases respectively, with 10 bases between them. The CDR3 is 16 amino acids. The CDR3 region is CATSRDSRQYNSPLHF. In DNA form, the CDR3 reads TGTGCCACCAGCAGAGACTCGAGACAGTATAATTCACCCCTCCACTTT.

J is TRBJ2-3 and V is TRBV7-9; 10 bases line up with TRBD2. Germline values: CDR1 SEHNR, CDR2 FQNEAQ (reference sequence). This CDR3 is built from 16 residues. Losses at the gene ends were 5 bases for V and 2 bases for J; bases not matched to a gene: 7. As DNA, the CDR3 is TGTGCCAGCAGCCCCCCTAGCGGGAGTTCCACAGATACGCAGTATTTT. Translating gives CASSPPSGSSTDTQYF.

The chain uses TRBV19 and TRBJ2-1; 8 bases match TRBD2. Germline CDR1 and CDR2: LNHDA and SQIVND (reference sequence). The CDR3 contains 13 residues. V trimming: 7 bases; J trimming: 12 bases; junction bases outside the gene matches: 11. CDR3 nucleotide sequence: TGTGCCAGTACCGCACGGGGGACTAGTGTGCAGTTCTTC. It yields the protein CASTARGTSVQFF.

The rearrangement links TRBV2 to TRBJ2-7; D gene ambiguous. The V and J ends lost 3 bases and 3 bases respectively, with 12 bases between them. This CDR3 is 14 amino acids long. Germline CDR1 is SNHLY and CDR2 is FYNNEI. Written as DNA, the CDR3 is TGTGCCAGCAGTGAGTTGAGGTTCGGCTACGAGCAGTACGTC. This encodes CASSELRFGYEQYV.

V gene TRBV7-9 combines with J gene TRBJ2-7; TRBD1 agrees at 9 bases. Trimming at V came to 5 bases and at J to 6 bases, leaving 11 bases not matched to a gene. Germline-derived CDR1 and CDR2 are SEHNR and FQNEAQ (reference sequence). The CDR3 consists of 15 residues. CDR3 loop: CASSVPGTGPSEQYF. CDR3 sequence (DNA): TGTGCCAGCAGCGTCCCCGGGACAGGGCCGTCCGAGCAGTACTTC.

The chain couples TRBV27 to TRBJ2-2; 8 bases are shared with TRBD1. The CDR3 is 14 amino acids. Germline trimming cut 7 bases from V and 5 bases from J; bases unmatched to any gene: 6. Germline V gene lookup returns CDR1 MNHEY and CDR2 SMNVEV (reference sequence). CDR3 region: CASTWDRPTGELFF. The CDR3 DNA follows: TGTGCCAGCACTTGGGACAGGCCTACCGGGGAGCTGTTTTTT.

The chain is built from TRBV10-2 and TRBJ2-5, with D maybe TRBD2 (5 bases). This CDR3 is built from 13 residues. CDR1 is WSHSY, CDR2 SAAADI, per germline. The V end was cut by 4 bases, the J end by 2 bases, with 8 bases between. The CDR3: CASSVQRQETQYF. The CDR3, as DNA: TGCGCCAGCAGTGTCCAGCGGCAAGAGACCCAGTACTTC.

V gene TRBV28 combines with J gene TRBJ1-3, with unresolved D. The CDR3 spans 17 residues. Germline-derived CDR1 and CDR2 are MDHEN and SYDVKM. Trimming took 5 bases from V and 2 from J, leaving 19 bases between them. In DNA form, the CDR3 reads TGTGCCAGCAGTCCTCTCGGGTGGACTTACCCTGGAAACACCATATATTTT. It yields the protein CASSPLGWTYPGNTIYF.